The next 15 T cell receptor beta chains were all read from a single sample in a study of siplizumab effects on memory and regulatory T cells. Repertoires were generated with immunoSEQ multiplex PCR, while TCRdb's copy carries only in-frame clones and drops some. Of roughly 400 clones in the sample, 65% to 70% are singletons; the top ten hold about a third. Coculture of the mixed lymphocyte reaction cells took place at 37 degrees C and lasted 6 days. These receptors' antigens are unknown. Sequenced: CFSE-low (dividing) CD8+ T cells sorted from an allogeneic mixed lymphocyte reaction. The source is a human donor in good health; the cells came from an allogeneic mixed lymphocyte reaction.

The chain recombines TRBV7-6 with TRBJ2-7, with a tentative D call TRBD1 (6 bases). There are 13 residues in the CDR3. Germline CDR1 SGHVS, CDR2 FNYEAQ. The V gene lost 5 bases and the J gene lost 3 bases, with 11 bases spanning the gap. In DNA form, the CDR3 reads TGTGCCAGCAGCCAACCGGACAGCTACGAGCAGTACTTC. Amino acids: CASSQPDSYEQYF.

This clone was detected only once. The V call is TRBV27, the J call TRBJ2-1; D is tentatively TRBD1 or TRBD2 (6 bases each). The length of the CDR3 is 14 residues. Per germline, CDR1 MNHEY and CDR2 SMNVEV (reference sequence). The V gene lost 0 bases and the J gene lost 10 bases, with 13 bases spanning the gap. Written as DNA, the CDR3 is TGTGCCAGCAGTTTATCTTGGGGGGCCGGCGAGCAGTTCTTC. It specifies CASSLSWGAGEQFF.

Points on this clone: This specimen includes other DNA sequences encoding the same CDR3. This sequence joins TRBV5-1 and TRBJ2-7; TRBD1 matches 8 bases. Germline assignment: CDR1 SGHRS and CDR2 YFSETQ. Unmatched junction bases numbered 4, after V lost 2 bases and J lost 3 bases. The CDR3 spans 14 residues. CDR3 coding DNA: TGCGCCAGCAGCTTTGGGACAGGCGACTACGAGCAGTACTTC. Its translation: CASSFGTGDYEQYF. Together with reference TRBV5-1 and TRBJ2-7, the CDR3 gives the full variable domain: KAGVTQTPRYLIKTRGQQVTLSCSPISGHRSVSWYQQTPGQGLQFLFEYFSETQRNKGNFPGRFSGRQFSNSRSEMNVSTLELGDSALYLCASSFGTGDYEQYFGPGTRLTVT.

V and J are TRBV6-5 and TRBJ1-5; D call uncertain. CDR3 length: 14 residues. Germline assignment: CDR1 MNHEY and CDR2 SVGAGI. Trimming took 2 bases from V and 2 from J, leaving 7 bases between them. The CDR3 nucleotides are TGTGCCAGCAGTTACGGTCAGGGCAATCAGCCCCAGCATTTT. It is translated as CASSYGQGNQPQHF.

The CDR3 is CASSPVAGLAGVDTQYF. The CDR3 DNA follows: TGTGCCAGCAGCCCAGTGGCGGGACTAGCGGGAGTAGATACGCAGTATTTT. The chain combines TRBV9 with TRBJ2-3; 14 positions agree with TRBD2. This CDR3 is 17 amino acids long. The germline V gene encodes CDR1 SGDLS and CDR2 YYNGEE. Trimming took 4 bases from V and 5 from J; bases not matched to a gene: 9.

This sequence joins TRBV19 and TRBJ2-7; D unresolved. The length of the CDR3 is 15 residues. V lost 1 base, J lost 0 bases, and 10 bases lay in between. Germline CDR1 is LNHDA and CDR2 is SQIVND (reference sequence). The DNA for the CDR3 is TGTGCCAGTAGTATAGCCCCTTCTAGCTCCTACGAGCAGTACTTC. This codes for CASSIAPSSSYEQYF.

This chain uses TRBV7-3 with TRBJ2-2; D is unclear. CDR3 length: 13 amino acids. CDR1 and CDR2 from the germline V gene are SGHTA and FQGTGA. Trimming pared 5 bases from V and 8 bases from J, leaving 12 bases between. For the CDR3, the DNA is TGTGCCAGCAGCCTAAGGATAGCTGGGGAGCTGTTTTTT. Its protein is CASSLRIAGELFF.

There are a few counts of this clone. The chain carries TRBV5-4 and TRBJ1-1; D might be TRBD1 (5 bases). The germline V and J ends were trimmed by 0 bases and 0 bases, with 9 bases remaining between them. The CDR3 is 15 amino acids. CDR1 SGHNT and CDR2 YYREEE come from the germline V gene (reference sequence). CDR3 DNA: TGTGCCAGCAGCTTGGCCGGGACGGTGAACACTGAAGCTTTCTTT. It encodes CASSLAGTVNTEAFF.

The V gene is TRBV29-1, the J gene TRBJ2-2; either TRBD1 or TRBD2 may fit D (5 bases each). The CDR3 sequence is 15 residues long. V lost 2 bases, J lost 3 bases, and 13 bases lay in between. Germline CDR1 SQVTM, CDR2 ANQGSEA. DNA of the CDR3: TGCAGCGTTGAAAGGGGCAGAGGGGACACCGGGGAGCTGTTTTTT. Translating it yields CSVERGRGDTGELFF.

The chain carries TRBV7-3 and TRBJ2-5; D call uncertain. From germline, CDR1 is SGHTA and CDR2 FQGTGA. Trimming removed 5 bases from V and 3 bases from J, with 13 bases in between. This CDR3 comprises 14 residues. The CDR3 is CASSPTPMEETQYF. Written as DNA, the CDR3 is TGTGCCAGCAGCCCGACTCCGATGGAAGAGACCCAGTACTTC.

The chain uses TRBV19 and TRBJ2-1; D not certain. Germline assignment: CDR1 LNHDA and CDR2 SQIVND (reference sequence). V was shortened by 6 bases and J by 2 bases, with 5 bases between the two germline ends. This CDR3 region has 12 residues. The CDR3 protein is CASSPAYNEQFF. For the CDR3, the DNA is TGTGCCAGTAGCCCGGCCTACAATGAGCAGTTCTTC.

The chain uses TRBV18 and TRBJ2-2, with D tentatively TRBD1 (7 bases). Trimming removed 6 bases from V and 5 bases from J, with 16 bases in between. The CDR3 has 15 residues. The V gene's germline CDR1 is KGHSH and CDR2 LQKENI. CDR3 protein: CASSPRGVQTGELFF. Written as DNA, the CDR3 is TGTGCCAGCTCGCCCAGGGGGGTCCAGACCGGGGAGCTGTTTTTT.

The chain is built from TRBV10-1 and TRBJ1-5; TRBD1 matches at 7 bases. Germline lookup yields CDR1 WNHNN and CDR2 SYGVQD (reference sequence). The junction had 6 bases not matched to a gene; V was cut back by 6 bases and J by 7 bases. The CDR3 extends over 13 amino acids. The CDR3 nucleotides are TGCGCCAGCAGGAAACAGGGGCGGCAGCCCCAGCATTTT. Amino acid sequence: CASRKQGRQPQHF.

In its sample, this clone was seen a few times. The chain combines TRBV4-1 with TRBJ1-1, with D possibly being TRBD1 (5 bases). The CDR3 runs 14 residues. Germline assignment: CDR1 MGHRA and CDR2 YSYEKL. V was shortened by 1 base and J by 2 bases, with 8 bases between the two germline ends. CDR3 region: CASSQVQGNTEAFF. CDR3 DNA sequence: TGCGCCAGCAGCCAAGTTCAGGGCAACACTGAAGCTTTCTTT.

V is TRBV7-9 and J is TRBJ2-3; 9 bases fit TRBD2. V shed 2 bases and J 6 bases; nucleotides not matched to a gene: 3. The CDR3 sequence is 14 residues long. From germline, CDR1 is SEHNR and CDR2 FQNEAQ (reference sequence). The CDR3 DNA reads TGTGCCAGCAGCTTACTAGCGGGATCCGATACGCAGTATTTT. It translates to CASSLLAGSDTQYF. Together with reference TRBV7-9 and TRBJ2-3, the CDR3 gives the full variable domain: DTGVSQNPRHKITKRGQNVTFRCDPISEHNRLYWYRQTLGQGPEFLTYFQNEAQLEKSRLLSDRFSAERPKGSFSTLEIQRTEQGDSAMYLCASSLLAGSDTQYFGPGTRLTVL.